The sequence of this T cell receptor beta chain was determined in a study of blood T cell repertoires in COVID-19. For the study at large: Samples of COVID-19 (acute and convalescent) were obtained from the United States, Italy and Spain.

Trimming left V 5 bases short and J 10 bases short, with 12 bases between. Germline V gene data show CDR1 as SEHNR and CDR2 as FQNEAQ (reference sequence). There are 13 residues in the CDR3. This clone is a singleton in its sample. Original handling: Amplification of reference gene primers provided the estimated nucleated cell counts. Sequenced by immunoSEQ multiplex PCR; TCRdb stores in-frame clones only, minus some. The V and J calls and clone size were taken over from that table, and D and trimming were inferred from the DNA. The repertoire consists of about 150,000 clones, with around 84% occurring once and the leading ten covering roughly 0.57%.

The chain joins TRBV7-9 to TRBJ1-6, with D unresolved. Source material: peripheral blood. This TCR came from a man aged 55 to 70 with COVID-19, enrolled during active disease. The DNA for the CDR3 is TGTGCCAGCAGCACCCGGGTCGGGTCACCCCTCCACTTT. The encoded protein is CASSTRVGSPLHF.